This T cell receptor beta chain was recovered during a study of vaccination and CD4 T cells after COVID-19. Overall study context: Convalescent individuals numbered four females and six males, two being Hispanic.

Cultured CD4+ T-cell DNA underwent Oncomine TCR Beta short-read sequencing. TCRdb re-analysed the PCR reads in MiXCR, keeping a single row per CDR3 protein. Of 3,500 to 4,500 distinct CDR3 sequences in the sample, over 12% were seen once. The treatment is: approximately nine-day PBMC culture with coronavirus spike peptide pools or control peptides (ViraFEST assay). Antigen-specific T cell expansion with peptide pools preceded TCR sequencing in the ViraFEST approach. Fresh IL-2 medium was used to replace half of the medium on days 3 and 7. The CDR3 is 17 residues long. Germline V gene data show CDR1 as LNHDA and CDR2 as SQIVND (reference sequence). V lost 7 bases to trimming and J lost 4 bases; unmatched junction nucleotides: 12. Study-level findings and limits: SARS-CoV-2-reactive clonotypes rose nonsignificantly, with the median going from roughly 21 to 40.

This clonotype ranks as medium-sized (0.01 to 0.1%). Its antigen is not known. The specimen was CD4+ T cells from blood, cultured in vitro. The source is a human donor who had recovered from COVID-19. This chain joins TRBV19 and TRBJ1-3, with TRBD1 matching 11 bases. CDR3 sequence: CASTAGTGGSYGNTIYF. CDR3 nucleotides: TGTGCCAGTACCGCCGGGACAGGGGGATCCTACGGAAACACCATATATTTT.